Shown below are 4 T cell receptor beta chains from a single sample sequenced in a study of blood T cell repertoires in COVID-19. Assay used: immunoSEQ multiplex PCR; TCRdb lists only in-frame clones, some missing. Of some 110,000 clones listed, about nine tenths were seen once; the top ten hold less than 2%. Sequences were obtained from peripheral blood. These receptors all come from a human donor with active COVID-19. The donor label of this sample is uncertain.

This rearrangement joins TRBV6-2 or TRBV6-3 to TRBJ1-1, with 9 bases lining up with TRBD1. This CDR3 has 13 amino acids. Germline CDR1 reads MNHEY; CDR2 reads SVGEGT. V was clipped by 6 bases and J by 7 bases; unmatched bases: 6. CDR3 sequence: CASSDRDRVEAFF. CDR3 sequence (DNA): TGTGCCAGCAGCGACCGGGACAGGGTTGAAGCTTTCTTT.

The CDR3 is CASSRQGEGSYNEQFF. The CDR3 DNA is TGTGCCAGCTCACGACAGGGAGAGGGATCCTACAATGAGCAGTTCTTC. The rearrangement joins TRBV18 to TRBJ2-1; 7 nucleotides match TRBD1. The V and J ends lost 4 bases and 1 base, in that order; junction bases with no gene match: 7. The CDR3 is 16 residues long. The germline CDR1 and CDR2 sequences are KGHSH and LQKENI.

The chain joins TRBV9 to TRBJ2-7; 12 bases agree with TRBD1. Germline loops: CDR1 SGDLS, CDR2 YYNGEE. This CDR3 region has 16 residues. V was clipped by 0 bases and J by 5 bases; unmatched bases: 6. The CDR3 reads CASSVDSGTGGHEQYF. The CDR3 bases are TGTGCCAGCAGCGTAGATTCCGGGACAGGGGGCCACGAGCAGTACTTC.

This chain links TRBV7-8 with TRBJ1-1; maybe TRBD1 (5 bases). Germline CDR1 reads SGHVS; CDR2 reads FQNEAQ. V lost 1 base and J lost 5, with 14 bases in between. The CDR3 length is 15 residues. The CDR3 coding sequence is TGTGCCAGCAGCTTAGTAGAGGGGAGGAGGACTGAAGCTTTCTTT. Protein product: CASSLVEGRRTEAFF.